The 21 T cell receptor beta chains in this list originate from one sample, sequenced in a study of blood T cell repertoires in COVID-19. Clones were sequenced by immunoSEQ multiplex PCR, and TCRdb holds only the in-frame ones, with some missing. The profile shows 250,000 to 300,000 clones, 75% to 95% of them singletons. Sequencing was done on a sample of PBMCs or T cells enriched from blood (not recorded which). Every receptor here comes from a woman between 25 and 40 years old who had recovered from COVID-19.

V usage is TRBV28 and J usage is TRBJ1-1, with 9 bases lining up with TRBD1. V shed 3 bases and J 6 bases; nucleotides not matched to a gene: 11. The CDR3 covers 16 residues. CDR1 MDHEN and CDR2 SYDVKM come from the germline V gene. The CDR3 DNA reads as TGTGCCAGCAGTTTCCACCGGGACAGGGTTGTGTCTGAAGCTTTCTTT. As protein: CASSFHRDRVVSEAFF.

The chain couples TRBV2 to TRBJ1-5; D remains ambiguous. Germline V CDR1 and CDR2: SNHLY, FYNNEI. Trimming took 4 bases from V and 7 from J, leaving 11 bases between them. This CDR3 spans 13 amino acids. DNA of the CDR3: TGTGCCAGCAGTGTCGAGGGTAGCCAGCCCCAGCATTTT. Its protein is CASSVEGSQPQHF.

This chain connects TRBV5-1 to TRBJ2-7; D may be TRBD2 (5 bases). The V gene's germline CDR1 is SGHRS and CDR2 YFSETQ. This CDR3 contains 16 residues. Trimming stripped 0 bases from V and 0 bases from J, with 13 bases between. DNA of the CDR3: TGCGCCAGCAGCTTGGAGGCGGGCTTGAGCTCCTACGAGCAGTACTTC. Translating gives CASSLEAGLSSYEQYF.

V is TRBV30 and J is TRBJ1-2; D not resolved. In germline, CDR1 is GTSNPN, CDR2 SVGIG (reference sequence). This CDR3 has 14 residues. The V end lost 5 bases, the J end lost 4 bases, and 17 bases lay between the germline ends. The CDR3 here is CAWSHQREIYGYTF. CDR3 nucleotides: TGTGCCTGGTCGCACCAACGGGAGATCTATGGCTACACCTTC.

This clone was counted once. This chain connects TRBV11-2 to TRBJ2-7, with 8 bases that match TRBD2. Losses at the gene ends were 2 bases for V and 7 bases for J; bases not matched to a gene: 10. CDR1 and CDR2 (germline): SGHAT, FQNNGV. CDR3 length: 15 residues. The CDR3 DNA sequence: TGTGCCAGCAGCTTAAACACGGGAGGGCCGGGTGAGCAGTACTTC. It is translated as CASSLNTGGPGEQYF.

The V gene is TRBV6-2 or TRBV6-3, the J gene TRBJ2-7; TRBD2 matches 12 bases. The CDR3 runs to 18 residues. Germline values: CDR1 MNHEY, CDR2 SVGEGT. With 4 bases clipped from V and 2 bases from J, the junction kept 12 bases outside the gene matches. This chain's CDR3 is CASSLSPSLAGGPYEQYF. The CDR3 DNA reads TGTGCCAGCAGTTTATCTCCTTCTCTAGCGGGAGGGCCCTACGAGCAGTACTTC.

The V and J genes are TRBV7-2 and TRBJ1-5, with TRBD1 matching over 10 bases. Germline lookup yields CDR1 SGHTA and CDR2 FQGNSA. CDR3 length: 13 amino acids. The junction had 3 bases not matched to a gene; V was cut back by 6 bases and J by 7 bases. CDR3 sequence: CASRETGGQPQHF. The CDR3, as DNA: TGTGCCAGCAGGGAGACAGGGGGCCAGCCCCAGCATTTT.

V gene TRBV6-5 combines with J gene TRBJ2-7, with TRBD1 identical over 10 bases. The V gene's germline CDR1 is MNHEY and CDR2 SVGAGI. The CDR3 consists of 14 residues. V trimming: 1 base; J trimming: 5 bases; junction bases outside the gene matches: 2. CDR3 DNA sequence: TGTGCCAGCAGTTACTTCGGGACAGGGGACGAGCAGTACTTC. Amino acid sequence: CASSYFGTGDEQYF.

V gene TRBV12-3 or TRBV12-4 combines with J gene TRBJ1-6; 7 positions match TRBD1. Trimming cost V 3 bases and J 8 bases; bases outside gene matches: 1. The CDR3 consists of 13 residues. This chain's CDR3 is CASSLTGYSPLHF. Written as DNA, the CDR3 is TGTGCCAGCAGTTTGACAGGGTATTCACCCCTCCACTTT.

This clone was picked up a small number of times. The gene calls are TRBV28 and TRBJ1-5; 8 bases map to TRBD1. Trimming took 3 bases from V and 2 from J; bases not matched to a gene: 9. The germline CDR1 and CDR2 sequences are MDHEN and SYDVKM. The CDR3 sequence is 17 residues long. The CDR3 DNA reads TGTGCCAGCAGTTTCCGCGGGACAGGCATACGCAATCAGCCCCAGCATTTT. Amino acids: CASSFRGTGIRNQPQHF.

CDR3 protein: CAPTPGAYEQYF. In nucleotides, the CDR3 is TGCGCCCCAACCCCGGGGGCCTACGAGCAGTACTTC. The chain recombines TRBV5-1 with TRBJ2-7; D may be TRBD2 (6 bases). Germline-derived CDR1 and CDR2 are SGHRS and YFSETQ. V gave up 10 bases and J gave up 2 bases, with 13 bases separating them. This CDR3 has 12 residues. The full variable domain, with the rest looked up from reference TRBV5-1 and TRBJ2-7, is KAGVTQTPRYLIKTRGQQVTLSCSPISGHRSVSWYQQTPGQGLQFLFEYFSETQRNKGNFPGRFSGRQFSNSRSEMNVSTLELGDSALYLCAPTPGAYEQYFGPGTRLTVT.

The gene calls are TRBV11-3 and TRBJ2-2, with D maybe TRBD2 (5 bases). The V gene lost 5 bases and the J gene lost 6 bases, with 13 bases spanning the gap. Germline V gene data show CDR1 as SGHNT and CDR2 as YENEEA. This CDR3 spans 14 amino acids. The CDR3 region is CASSLIGGSGELFF. The DNA for the CDR3 is TGTGCCAGCAGCCTCATTGGCGGGTCCGGGGAGCTGTTTTTT. Full variable domain (rest looked up from reference TRBV11-3 and TRBJ2-2): EAGVVQSPRYKIIEKKQPVAFWCNPISGHNTLYWYLQNLGQGPELLIRYENEEAVDDSQLPKDRFSAERLKGVDSTLKIQPAELGDSAVYLCASSLIGGSGELFFGEGSRLTVL.

V gene TRBV19 combines with J gene TRBJ1-1, with TRBD1 as a possible D gene (5 bases). V lost 10 bases and J 5 bases, leaving 14 bases between the germline ends. This CDR3 comprises 12 residues. CDR1 and CDR2 from the germline V gene are LNHDA and SQIVND (reference sequence). CDR3 nucleotide sequence: TGTGCCACCAGGGATATATTTACTGAAGCTTTCTTT. Translating gives CATRDIFTEAFF.

V and J are TRBV4-1 and TRBJ2-4; D is unclear. Germline assignment: CDR1 MGHRA and CDR2 YSYEKL. This CDR3 contains 15 residues. The V end lost 4 bases, the J end lost 7 bases, and 17 bases lay between the germline ends. The CDR3 nucleotides read TGCGCCAGCAGCCTTACACCGCCAGAGAGGAACATTCAGTACTTC. The encoded protein is CASSLTPPERNIQYF.

CDR3 sequence: CASSQGTSVYNEQFF. Here the CDR3 DNA reads TGTGCCAGCAGCCAAGGGACTAGCGTATACAATGAGCAGTTCTTC. The chain joins TRBV14 to TRBJ2-1; TRBD2 agrees at 9 bases. Germline-derived CDR1 and CDR2 are SGHDN and FVKESK. J was trimmed by 4 bases and V by 1 base; bases with no gene match: 2. This CDR3 is 15 amino acids long.

The genes are TRBV6-1 and TRBJ1-6; TRBD1 matches at 7 bases. CDR1 and CDR2 from the germline V gene are MNHNS and SASEGT. Trimming cost V 3 bases and J 7 bases; bases outside gene matches: 6. CDR3 length equals 15 residues. The CDR3 spells CASSDVTGANSPLHF. The CDR3 coding sequence is TGTGCCAGCAGTGACGTAACAGGGGCCAATTCACCCCTCCACTTT.

The V gene is TRBV5-1, the J gene TRBJ2-1; TRBD1 agrees at 8 bases. This CDR3 region has 15 residues. Looked up from germline, CDR1 is SGHRS and CDR2 is YFSETQ. After removal of 0 bases from V and 7 bases from J, the junction contained 6 bases not matched to a gene. In nucleotides, the CDR3 is TGCGCCAGCAGCTTGGGGCAGGGGGCAGGGAATGAGCAGTTCTTC. Its protein is CASSLGQGAGNEQFF.

V usage is TRBV6-2 or TRBV6-3 and J usage is TRBJ1-1; D is undetermined. Germline V gene lookup returns CDR1 MNHEY and CDR2 SVGEGT. The length of the CDR3 is 12 residues. Trimming removed 4 bases from V and 7 bases from J, with 10 bases in between. The CDR3: CASSLVGIEAFF. CDR3 in DNA: TGTGCCAGCAGTTTGGTCGGGATTGAAGCTTTCTTT.

V usage is TRBV29-1 and J usage is TRBJ1-1; D uncertain. The CDR3 runs to 12 residues. Germline assignment: CDR1 SQVTM and CDR2 ANQGSEA. The V end was cut by 4 bases, the J end by 2 bases, with 8 bases between. The CDR3 loop is CSVVEANTEAFF. CDR3 nucleotides: TGCAGCGTTGTGGAGGCCAACACTGAAGCTTTCTTT.

This sequence joins TRBV19 and TRBJ2-3; 10 bases match TRBD2. This CDR3 has 16 residues. V shed 4 bases, J shed 4 bases, and the junction held 8 bases outside the gene matches. CDR1 is LNHDA and CDR2 is SQIVND in the germline V gene (reference sequence). The CDR3 is CASSRPSSGRSDTQYF. The CDR3 DNA is TGTGCCAGTAGTAGACCTTCTAGCGGGAGATCAGATACGCAGTATTTT.

This sequence joins TRBV7-9 and TRBJ2-4; 7 bases map to TRBD1. The CDR3 is made up of 12 amino acids. With 5 bases clipped from V and 9 bases from J, the junction kept 4 bases outside the gene matches. Germline values: CDR1 SEHNR, CDR2 FQNEAQ (reference sequence). CDR3: CASSPRQGIQYF. CDR3 DNA: TGTGCCAGCAGCCCCCGACAGGGCATTCAGTACTTC. The full variable domain, with the rest looked up from reference TRBV7-9 and TRBJ2-4, is DTGVSQNPRHKITKRGQNVTFRCDPISEHNRLYWYRQTLGQGPEFLTYFQNEAQLEKSRLLSDRFSAERPKGSFSTLEIQRTEQGDSAMYLCASSPRQGIQYFGAGTRLSVL.